One sample yielded the 26 T cell receptor beta chains listed below, sequenced in a study of read filtering for tumor transcriptome and immune sequencing. The library was built from about 0.4 ug RNA with molecular barcoded adaptors for alpha/delta and beta/gamma chains. Each CDR3 protein gets one entry after TCRdb re-called the reads with MiXCR. The profile shows tens of thousands of distinct CDR3 sequences, 12% of them singletons. The specimen sequenced was a population of CD138-negative cells sorted from bone marrow. These TCRs come from a donor aged 40 or over with multiple myeloma.

This clonotype was observed at least ten times. Here the CDR3 DNA reads TGTGCCAGCAATAGAGGGGCGAGGGAGACCCAGTACTTC. Its protein product is CASNRGARETQYF. The chain couples TRBV12-3 or TRBV12-4 to TRBJ2-5; D may correspond to TRBD1 or TRBD2 (5 bases each). V shed 7 bases and J shed 5 bases, with 14 bases lying between them. The CDR3 consists of 13 residues.

As concerns this clonotype: This may be a read error: a much more frequent sequence differs by one nucleotide. The genes are TRBV7-2 and TRBJ2-5; the D is unclear. The CDR3 is 15 residues long. Germline V gene sequence: CDR1 SGHTA, CDR2 FQGNSA. The CDR3 nucleotides read TGTGCCAGCAGCCCCCAGGTCGGAAGAGAAGAGGCCCAGTACTTC. Translation: CASSPQVGREEAQYF. Variable domain in full (rest from reference TRBV7-2 and TRBJ2-5): GAGVSQSPSNKVTEKGKDVELRCDPISGHTALYWYRQSLGQGLEFLIYFQGNSAPDKSGLPSDRFSAERTGGSVSTLTIQRTQQEDSAVYLCASSPQVGREEAQYFGPGTRLLVL.

This clonotype came up many times. V usage is TRBV29-1 and J usage is TRBJ1-1; TRBD1 might be the D (5 bases). The V end lost 4 bases, the J end lost 1 base, and 10 bases lay between the germline ends. From germline, CDR1 is SQVTM and CDR2 ANQGSEA. This CDR3 has 13 amino acids. DNA of the CDR3: TGCAGCGTTGCCAATACAGGGAACACTGAAGCTTTCTTT. Its translation: CSVANTGNTEAFF.

Notes on this clonotype: This may be a read error: a much more frequent sequence differs by one nucleotide. The V gene is TRBV5-1, the J gene TRBJ1-2, with a tentative D call TRBD1 (5 bases). Germline V gene data show CDR1 as SGHRS and CDR2 as YFSETQ. CDR3 size: 14 residues. CDR3 DNA sequence: TGCGCCAGCAGCTTGGCAGGGACCCTCTATGACTACACCTTC. It yields the protein CASSLAGTLYDYTF.

This clonotype was found many times. The chain carries TRBV29-1 and TRBJ2-5; D tentatively reads TRBD1 or TRBD2 (6 bases each). Trimming left V 6 bases short and J 1 base short, with 12 bases between. The CDR3 sequence is 13 residues long. CDR1 SQVTM and CDR2 ANQGSEA come from the germline V gene. The chain's CDR3 is CSVGGTTQETQYF. Here the CDR3 DNA reads TGCAGCGTCGGAGGGACAACCCAAGAGACCCAGTACTTC.

This clonotype was observed many times. This sequence joins TRBV19 and TRBJ2-1; no clear D gene. V was clipped by 9 bases and J by 15 bases, with 15 bases between them. This CDR3 has 10 residues. The germline V gene has CDR1 LNHDA and CDR2 SQIVND (reference sequence). In DNA, the CDR3 is TGTGCCAGCCGAGATAGGGAAGTGTTCTTC. This translates into CASRDREVFF.

This clonotype has at least ten counts. The J gene is TRBJ2-5, the V gene TRBV12-3 or TRBV12-4; no clear D gene. The V gene lost 2 bases and the J gene lost 5 bases, with 9 bases spanning the gap. This CDR3 has 13 residues. The CDR3: CASSLNPVETQYF. The CDR3 DNA is TGTGCCAGCAGTTTAAATCCGGTGGAGACCCAGTACTTC.

This clonotype has at least ten counts. This chain connects TRBV7-8 to TRBJ1-1; D unresolved. The CDR3 spans 16 residues. Germline assignment: CDR1 SGHVS and CDR2 FQNEAQ. V lost 4 bases to trimming and J lost 0 bases, with 15 bases between them. The CDR3 coding sequence is TGTGCCAGCAGCTCCTTACCCGGCAAACTGAACACTGAAGCTTTCTTT. Its protein is CASSSLPGKLNTEAFF.

This clonotype was detected ten times or more. The V gene is TRBV11-2, the J gene TRBJ2-7, with TRBD2 matching over 8 bases. J lost 7 bases, V lost 3 bases, and 5 bases had no gene match. The CDR3 covers 13 residues. Germline V gene lookup returns CDR1 SGHAT and CDR2 FQNNGV. CDR3 in amino acids: CASSFGREGEQYF. The CDR3 region has the DNA TGTGCCAGCAGCTTCGGGAGGGAGGGGGAGCAGTACTTC.

Concerning this clonotype itself: One base separates it from a far larger clone, so it is likely a read error. The CDR3 loop is CATSRERGGTDAQYF. CDR3 in DNA: TGTGCCACCAGCAGAGAGCGGGGGGGCACAGATGCGCAGTATTTT. This chain joins TRBV15 and TRBJ1-4, with 9 bases lining up with TRBD2. The J call may be incorrect, as the DNA end agrees better with TRBJ2-3. Germline V gene lookup returns CDR1 LNHNV and CDR2 YYDKDF (reference sequence). This CDR3 contains 15 residues.

This clonotype appeared many times. This CDR3 is CASRGDRGGETQYF. As DNA, the CDR3 is TGTGCCAGCAGAGGGGACAGGGGGGGGGAGACCCAGTACTTC. V and J are TRBV12-3 or TRBV12-4 and TRBJ2-5; 11 bases are shared with TRBD1. This CDR3 spans 14 amino acids. V dropped 6 bases and J dropped 5; count of bases not matched to a gene: 5.

This clonotype was detected ten times or more. The CDR3 nucleotides are TGTGCCAGCAGCTTAATACGGTACACTGAAGCTTTCTTT. Amino acid sequence: CASSLIRYTEAFF. The gene calls are TRBV11-2 and TRBJ1-1; no reliable D call. This CDR3 contains 13 residues. V lost 2 bases, J lost 3 bases, and 7 bases lay in between. In germline, CDR1 is SGHAT, CDR2 FQNNGV.

This clonotype was recorded at least ten times. The chain combines TRBV7-6 with TRBJ1-1; D is undetermined. V was shortened by 1 base and J by 4 bases, with 7 bases between the two germline ends. Germline CDR1 SGHVS, CDR2 FNYEAQ. This CDR3 has 13 residues. The CDR3 loop reads CASSLGGPTEAFF. The CDR3 region has the DNA TGTGCCAGCAGCTTAGGCGGACCCACTGAAGCTTTCTTT.

This clonotype was counted ten times or more. The V gene is TRBV14, the J gene TRBJ2-3; 8 bases match TRBD1. J gave up 4 bases and V 4 bases, and 7 bases lay outside the gene matches. Germline-derived CDR1 and CDR2 are SGHDN and FVKESK. CDR3 size: 15 residues. Written as DNA, the CDR3 is TGTGCCAGCAGCCTGGACAGGGTTCAGGCAGATACGCAGTATTTT. This translates into CASSLDRVQADTQYF. The variable domain in full, with the rest retrieved from reference TRBV14 and TRBJ2-3, is EAGVTQFPSHSVIEKGQTVTLRCDPISGHDNLYWYRRVMGKEIKFLLHFVKESKQDESGMPNNRFLAERTGGTYSTLKVQPAELEDSGVYFCASSLDRVQADTQYFGPGTRLTVL.

The chain links TRBV19 to TRBJ1-5; D perhaps matches TRBD1 (6 bases). The CDR3 consists of 15 residues. Germline V gives CDR1 LNHDA, CDR2 SQIVND (reference sequence). Trimming shortened V by 3 bases and J by 4 bases, and 13 bases separated the two germline ends. Here the CDR3 DNA reads TGTGCCAGTAGTATGCGTAGGACAGAAAATCAGCCCCAGCATTTT. Its translation: CASSMRRTENQPQHF. The full variable domain, its missing parts supplied by reference TRBV19 and TRBJ1-5, is DGGITQSPKYLFRKEGQNVTLSCEQNLNHDAMYWYRQDPGQGLRLIYYSQIVNDFQKGDIAEGYSVSREKKESFPLTVTSAQKNPTAFYLCASSMRRTENQPQHFGDGTRLSIL.

This clonotype was seen at least ten times. The genes are TRBV5-5 and TRBJ2-1; D may match TRBD1 or TRBD2 (5 bases each). Trimming left V 5 bases short and J 4 bases short, with 16 bases between. Germline V gene data show CDR1 as SGHKS and CDR2 as YYEKEE (reference sequence). This CDR3 has 15 residues. CDR3 loop: CASSTGPGEYNEQFF. The CDR3 bases are TGTGCCAGCAGTACGGGACCAGGAGAGTACAATGAGCAGTTCTTC.

This clonotype was seen many times. The rearrangement uses TRBV5-1 and TRBJ1-5; D remains unclear. The CDR3 totals 13 residues. V was pared by 1 base and J by 5 bases, with 7 bases between. Germline V gives CDR1 SGHRS, CDR2 YFSETQ. The CDR3 DNA is TGCGCCAGCAGCTTGATCGGCGATCAGCCCCAGCATTTT. Its translation: CASSLIGDQPQHF.

This chain joins TRBV28 and TRBJ1-1, with D perhaps TRBD1 (6 bases). CDR1 is MDHEN and CDR2 is SYDVKM in the germline V gene. Trimming stripped 3 bases from V and 4 bases from J, with 15 bases between. This CDR3 has 15 amino acids. In DNA, the CDR3 is TGTGCCAGCAGTTTTTCCGGGGGCGGGTCCACTGAAGCTTTCTTT. Its protein product is CASSFSGGGSTEAFF.

Ten or more counts support this clonotype. The chain uses TRBV3-1 and TRBJ1-1, with D uncertain. CDR3 size: 15 residues. Germline assignment: CDR1 LGHDT and CDR2 YNNKEL (reference sequence). Trimming shortened V by 0 bases and J by 3 bases, and 11 bases separated the two germline ends. The CDR3 region is CASSQDEGLYTEAFF. In DNA, the CDR3 is TGTGCCAGCAGCCAAGATGAGGGCTTGTACACTGAAGCTTTCTTT.

This clonotype was detected many times. The DNA for the CDR3 is TGCAGTGCCACCCCCCACGGAGGAACGCAGTATTTT. Protein product: CSATPHGGTQYF. V is TRBV20-1 and J is TRBJ2-3; possible D gene TRBD2, 5 bases. The V end was cut by 6 bases, the J end by 9 bases, with 16 bases between. CDR3 size: 12 residues. Germline CDR1 DFQATT, CDR2 SNEGSKA (reference sequence).

This clonotype has ten or more counts. This sequence joins TRBV14 and TRBJ2-5; D may be TRBD1 (6 bases). Germline V gene data show CDR1 as SGHDN and CDR2 as FVKESK. The CDR3 consists of 13 residues. V was shortened by 1 base and J by 6 bases, with 9 bases between the two germline ends. The CDR3 reads CASSQGGTQTQYF. CDR3 nucleotide sequence: TGTGCCAGCAGCCAAGGAGGGACACAGACCCAGTACTTC.

This clonotype was counted many times. This chain connects TRBV11-2 to TRBJ1-4, with 8 nucleotides matching TRBD1. The V segment lost 7 bases and the J segment 8 bases; nucleotides outside the gene matches: 6. Germline values: CDR1 SGHAT, CDR2 FQNNGV. This CDR3 is 13 amino acids long. The CDR3 spells CASTTGDREKLFF. As DNA, the CDR3 is TGTGCCAGCACGACAGGGGACCGAGAAAAACTGTTTTTT.

This clonotype was picked up many times. The rearrangement uses TRBV28 and TRBJ2-3; 7 bases line up with TRBD2. This CDR3 spans 16 amino acids. V shed 6 bases and J 2 bases; nucleotides not matched to a gene: 11. Germline CDR1 reads MDHEN; CDR2 reads SYDVKM. The CDR3 bases are TGTGCCAGCAGCCAGGTGGGGGGGGGATCCACAGATACGCAGTATTTT. Translation gives CASSQVGGGSTDTQYF.

There are many counts of this clonotype. V usage is TRBV12-5 and J usage is TRBJ2-1; TRBD2 is a possible D gene (5 bases). Trimming removed 1 base at V and 4 bases at J, with 8 bases between. The CDR3 spans 14 residues. Germline V gives CDR1 LGHNT, CDR2 FRNRAP. The CDR3 DNA reads TGTGCTAGTGGTTTGGGAGGGTCATACAATGAGCAGTTCTTC. This gives the protein CASGLGGSYNEQFF. The variable domain in full, with the rest retrieved from reference TRBV12-5 and TRBJ2-1, is DARVTQTPRHKVTEMGQEVTMRCQPILGHNTVFWYRQTMMQGLELLAYFRNRAPLDDSGMPKDRFSAEMPDATLATLKIQPSEPRDSAVYFCASGLGGSYNEQFFGPGTRLTVL.

The chain combines TRBV11-2 with TRBJ2-5; no reliable D call. V lost 4 bases, J lost 7 bases, and 13 bases lay in between. This CDR3 contains 13 residues. Per the germline V gene, CDR1 is SGHAT and CDR2 is FQNNGV. The CDR3 region is CASSYSRPGTQYF. The CDR3 DNA reads TGTGCCAGCAGCTACTCCCGGCCCGGGACCCAGTACTTC.

This clonotype was picked up many times. J is TRBJ2-3 and V is TRBV20-1; D is unresolved. The CDR3 extends over 15 amino acids. The ends were cut back, 5 bases at V and 0 bases at J, with 15 bases in the middle. The germline V gene encodes CDR1 DFQATT and CDR2 SNEGSKA (reference sequence). The CDR3 nucleotides are TGCAGTGCTCTCCTCCCCTACTCTAGCACAGATACGCAGTATTTT. As protein: CSALLPYSSTDTQYF.